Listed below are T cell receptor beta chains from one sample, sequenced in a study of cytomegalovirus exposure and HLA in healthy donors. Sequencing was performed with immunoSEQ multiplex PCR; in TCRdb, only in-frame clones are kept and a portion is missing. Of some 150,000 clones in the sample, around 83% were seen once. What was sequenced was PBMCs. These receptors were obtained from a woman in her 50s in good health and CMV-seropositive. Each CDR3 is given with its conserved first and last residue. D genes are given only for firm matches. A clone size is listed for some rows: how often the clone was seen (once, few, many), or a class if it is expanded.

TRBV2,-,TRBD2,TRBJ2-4,CASRREGGAKNIQYF,TGTGCCAGCAGACGGGAGGGGGGGGCCAAAAACATTCAGTACTTC
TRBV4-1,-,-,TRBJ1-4,CASSQEAGGRSNEKLFF,TGCGCCAGCAGCCAAGAAGCGGGGGGGCGATCTAATGAAAAACTGTTTTTT
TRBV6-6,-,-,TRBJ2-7,CASSYLEEGSYEQYF,TGTGCCAGCAGTTACCTAGAAGAAGGCTCCTACGAGCAGTACTTC
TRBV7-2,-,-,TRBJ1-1,CASSLGSGAGMNTEAFF,TGTGCCAGCAGCTTAGGGTCGGGTGCGGGGATGAACACTGAAGCTTTCTTT
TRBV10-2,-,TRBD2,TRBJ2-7,CASRAFSGNEQYF,TGCGCCAGCAGGGCGTTTAGCGGGAACGAGCAGTACTTC
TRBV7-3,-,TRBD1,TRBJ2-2,CASSPMTGLTGELFF,TGTGCCAGCAGCCCCATGACAGGGTTGACCGGGGAGCTGTTTTTT
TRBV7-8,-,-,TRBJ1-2,CASSLGGSSGYTF,TGTGCCAGCAGCTTAGGGGGCTCGTCTGGCTACACCTTC
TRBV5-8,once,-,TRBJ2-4,CASPPGRDLAKNIQYF,TGTGCCAGCCCCCCGGGGAGAGACTTAGCCAAAAACATTCAGTACTTC
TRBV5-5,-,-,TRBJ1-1,CASSFTLNTEAFF,TGTGCCAGCAGCTTTACACTGAACACTGAAGCTTTCTTT
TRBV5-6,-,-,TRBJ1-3,CASSFQNRENTIYF,TGTGCCAGCAGCTTCCAGAACAGGGAAAACACCATATATTTT